The 11 T cell receptor beta chains reported below all come from one sample, sequenced in a study of cytomegalovirus exposure and HLA in healthy donors. Profiling relied on immunoSEQ multiplex PCR, and the TCRdb table lists in-frame clones only, not all of them. This table has approximately 160,000 clones, approximately 89% appearing once. What was sequenced was PBMCs. The receptors were sampled from a man between 18 and 35 years old in good health and CMV-seropositive.

This clone was counted between two and nine times. J is TRBJ1-3 and V is TRBV25-1; the D is unclear. CDR1 is MGHDK, CDR2 SYGVNS, per germline. The CDR3 has 15 amino acids. Trimming took 2 bases from V and 1 from J, leaving 9 bases between them. CDR3 loop: CASSEVGSSGNTIYF. The CDR3 nucleotides are TGTGCCAGCAGTGAAGTGGGGAGTTCTGGAAACACCATATATTTT.

This clone was recorded at least ten times. The chain employs TRBV2 and TRBJ2-7; weak D call: TRBD1 (5 bases). The V end was cut by 6 bases, the J end by 3 bases, with 6 bases between. The CDR3 runs 11 residues. Germline V gene lookup returns CDR1 SNHLY and CDR2 FYNNEI. CDR3 DNA sequence: TGTGCCAGCAGGCAGGGCTACGAGCAGTACTTC. Encoded protein: CASRQGYEQYF.

V gene TRBV7-9 combines with J gene TRBJ1-2; 7 nucleotides agree with TRBD1. There are 13 residues in the CDR3. V dropped 5 bases and J dropped 2; count of bases not matched to a gene: 2. The germline V gene encodes CDR1 SEHNR and CDR2 FQNEAQ (reference sequence). The CDR3 region is CASSIQGNYGYTF. CDR3 DNA sequence: TGTGCCAGCAGCATACAGGGGAACTATGGCTACACCTTC.

The chain couples TRBV28 to TRBJ2-7; TRBD2 is a possible D gene (6 bases). Trimming removed 5 bases from V and 4 bases from J, with 15 bases in between. The CDR3 runs to 14 residues. Germline V gives CDR1 MDHEN, CDR2 SYDVKM. The CDR3 protein is CASSPLIAVYEQYF. CDR3 DNA: TGTGCCAGCAGTCCCCTGATAGCGGTTTACGAGCAGTACTTC. The full variable domain, in which reference TRBV28 and TRBJ2-7 provide the parts outside the CDR3, is DVKVTQSSRYLVKRTGEKVFLECVQDMDHENMFWYRQDPGLGLRLIYFSYDVKMKEKGDIPEGYSVSREKKERFSLILESASTNQTSMYLCASSPLIAVYEQYFGPGTRLTVT.

The chain is built from TRBV18 and TRBJ1-3, with TRBD1 matching over 7 bases. J lost 7 bases, V lost 5 bases, and 17 bases had no gene match. Germline CDR1 is KGHSH and CDR2 is LQKENI. The CDR3 contains 17 residues. CDR3 residues: CASSNLKGQLVLNTIYF. The CDR3 DNA reads TGTGCCAGCTCAAACCTAAAGGGACAGCTCGTTTTGAACACCATATATTTT.

In its sample, this clone ranks as medium-sized. The V call is TRBV5-1, the J call TRBJ2-3; D perhaps matches TRBD1 (5 bases). Looked up from germline, CDR1 is SGHRS and CDR2 is YFSETQ. Trimming cost V 4 bases and J 4 bases, with 16 bases left between them. This CDR3 comprises 15 residues. This CDR3 is CASSLGSGIADTQYF. The CDR3 DNA sequence: TGCGCCAGCAGCCTAGGCTCAGGGATTGCAGATACGCAGTATTTT.

V is TRBV7-6 and J is TRBJ2-3, with D perhaps matching TRBD1 (6 bases). From germline, CDR1 is SGHVS and CDR2 FNYEAQ. V was cut by 4 bases and J by 10 bases, with 15 bases left in between. This CDR3 spans 13 amino acids. CDR3 in DNA: TGTGCCAGCAGCTCTGGACAGTCTATTCCGCAGTATTTT. Its translation is CASSSGQSIPQYF. Together with reference TRBV7-6 and TRBJ2-3, the CDR3 gives the full variable domain: GAGVSQSPRYKVTKRGQDVALRCDPISGHVSLYWYRQALGQGPEFLTYFNYEAQQDKSGLPNDRFSAERPEGSISTLTIQRTEQRDSAMYRCASSSGQSIPQYFGPGTRLTVL.

The chain links TRBV30 to TRBJ1-5; 8 bases line up with TRBD1. CDR1 is GTSNPN, CDR2 SVGIG, per germline (reference sequence). Trimming took 5 bases from V and 1 from J; bases not matched to a gene: 1. The CDR3 contains 13 residues. DNA of the CDR3: TGTGCCTGGGGGACAGGCAGCAATCAGCCCCAGCATTTT. It specifies CAWGTGSNQPQHF.

The chain has TRBV27 and TRBJ2-3; TRBD1 might be the D (5 bases). Between the trimmed V and J ends, which lost 6 bases and 6 bases, there was a span of 19 bases. Germline assignment: CDR1 MNHEY and CDR2 SMNVEV (reference sequence). CDR3 length equals 15 residues. CDR3 DNA: TGTGCCAGCAGCCGAAGGGGCGACCTCGTCGATACGCAGTATTTT. Its translation: CASSRRGDLVDTQYF.

The chain recombines TRBV5-1 with TRBJ2-5, with 9 bases fitting TRBD1. The ends lost 0 bases at V and 2 bases at J; junction bases unmatched: 8. Germline-derived CDR1 and CDR2 are SGHRS and YFSETQ. The CDR3 runs to 17 residues. CDR3 residues: CASSLAYFGTGQETQYF. The DNA for the CDR3 is TGCGCCAGCAGCTTGGCTTATTTTGGGACAGGGCAAGAGACCCAGTACTTC.

This clone has a single count. The chain couples TRBV27 to TRBJ1-1; D gene unclear. Germline CDR1 is MNHEY and CDR2 is SMNVEV (reference sequence). Trimming cost V 7 bases and J 4 bases, with 10 bases left between them. The CDR3 contains 12 residues. In DNA form, the CDR3 reads TGTGCCAGCAAAGGGAGAAGCACTGAAGCTTTCTTT. Its protein product is CASKGRSTEAFF.